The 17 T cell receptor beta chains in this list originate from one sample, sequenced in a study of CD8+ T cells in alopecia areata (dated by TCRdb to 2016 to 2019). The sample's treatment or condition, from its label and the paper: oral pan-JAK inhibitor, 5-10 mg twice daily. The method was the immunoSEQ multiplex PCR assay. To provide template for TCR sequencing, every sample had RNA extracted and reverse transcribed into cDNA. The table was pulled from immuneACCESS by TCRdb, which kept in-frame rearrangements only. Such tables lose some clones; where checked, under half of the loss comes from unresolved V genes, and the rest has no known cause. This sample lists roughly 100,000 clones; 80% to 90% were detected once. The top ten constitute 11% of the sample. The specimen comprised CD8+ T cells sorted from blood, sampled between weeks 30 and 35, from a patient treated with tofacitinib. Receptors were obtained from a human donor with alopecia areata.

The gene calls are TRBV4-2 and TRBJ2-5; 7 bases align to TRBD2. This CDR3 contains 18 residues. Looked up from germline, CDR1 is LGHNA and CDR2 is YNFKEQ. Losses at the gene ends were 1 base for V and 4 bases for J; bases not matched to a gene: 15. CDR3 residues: CASSQVPFPWRERETQYF. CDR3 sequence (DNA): TGTGCCAGCAGCCAAGTCCCCTTTCCGTGGCGGGAGAGAGAGACCCAGTACTTC.

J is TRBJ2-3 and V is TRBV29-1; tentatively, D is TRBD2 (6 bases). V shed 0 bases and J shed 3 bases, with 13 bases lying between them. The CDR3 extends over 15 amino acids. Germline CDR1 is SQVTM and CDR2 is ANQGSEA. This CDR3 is CSVEEGGVGTDTQYF. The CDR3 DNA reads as TGCAGCGTTGAAGAAGGCGGGGTGGGGACAGATACGCAGTATTTT.

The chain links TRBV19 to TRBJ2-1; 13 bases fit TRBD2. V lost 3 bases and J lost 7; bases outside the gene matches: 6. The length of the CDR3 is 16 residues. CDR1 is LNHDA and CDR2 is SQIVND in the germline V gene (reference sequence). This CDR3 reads CASSMIGLAGVNEQFF. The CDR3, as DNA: TGTGCCAGTAGTATGATCGGACTAGCGGGAGTTAATGAGCAGTTCTTC.

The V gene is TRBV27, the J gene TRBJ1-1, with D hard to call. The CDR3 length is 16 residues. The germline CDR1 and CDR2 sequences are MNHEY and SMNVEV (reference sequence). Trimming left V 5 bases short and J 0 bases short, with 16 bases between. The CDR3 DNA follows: TGTGCCAGCAGTAATAGGACGCGCCCGATGAACACTGAAGCTTTCTTT. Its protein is CASSNRTRPMNTEAFF.

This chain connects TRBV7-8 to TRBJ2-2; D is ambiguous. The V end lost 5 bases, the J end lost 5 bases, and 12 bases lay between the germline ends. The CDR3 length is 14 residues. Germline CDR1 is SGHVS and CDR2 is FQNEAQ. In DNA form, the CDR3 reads TGTGCCAGCAGCCCCCTGGAGAGAACCGGGGAGCTGTTTTTT. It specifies CASSPLERTGELFF. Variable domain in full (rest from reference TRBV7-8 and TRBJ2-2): GAGVSQSPRYKVAKRGQDVALRCDPISGHVSLFWYQQALGQGPEFLTYFQNEAQLDKSGLPSDRFFAERPEGSVSTLKIQRTQQEDSAVYLCASSPLERTGELFFGEGSRLTVL.

The CDR3 DNA is TGTGCCACCAACCGAGGCGGAAGGGACACCGGGGAGCTGTTTTTT. Residues: CATNRGGRDTGELFF. This chain uses TRBV9 with TRBJ2-2; no reliable D call. In germline, CDR1 is SGDLS, CDR2 YYNGEE. The CDR3 is 15 residues long. V dropped 9 bases and J dropped 3 bases, with 18 bases sitting between them.

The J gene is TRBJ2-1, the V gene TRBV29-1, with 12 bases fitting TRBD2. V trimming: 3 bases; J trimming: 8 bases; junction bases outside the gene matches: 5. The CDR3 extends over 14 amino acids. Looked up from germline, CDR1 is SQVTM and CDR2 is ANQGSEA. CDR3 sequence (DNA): TGCAGCGTTGAGACTAGCGGGAGATTCGATGAGCAGTTCTTC. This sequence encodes CSVETSGRFDEQFF.

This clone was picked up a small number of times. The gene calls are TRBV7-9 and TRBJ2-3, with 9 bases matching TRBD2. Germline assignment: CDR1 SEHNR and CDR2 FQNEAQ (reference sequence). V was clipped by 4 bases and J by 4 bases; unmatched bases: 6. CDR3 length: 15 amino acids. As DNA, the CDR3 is TGTGCCAGCAGCTGGTCTAGCGGGGAGGCAGATACGCAGTATTTT. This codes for CASSWSSGEADTQYF.

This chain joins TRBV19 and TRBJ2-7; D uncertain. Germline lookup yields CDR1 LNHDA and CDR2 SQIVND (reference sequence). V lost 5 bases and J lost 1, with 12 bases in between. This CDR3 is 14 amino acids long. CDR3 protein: CASSPPGWSYEQYF. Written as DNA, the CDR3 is TGTGCCAGTAGTCCTCCCGGTTGGTCCTACGAGCAGTACTTC.

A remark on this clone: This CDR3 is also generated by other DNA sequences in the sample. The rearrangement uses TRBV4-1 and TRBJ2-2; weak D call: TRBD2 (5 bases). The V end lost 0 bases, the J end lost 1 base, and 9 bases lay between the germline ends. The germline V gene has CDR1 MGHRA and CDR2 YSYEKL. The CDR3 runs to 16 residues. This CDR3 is CASSQDEGWNTGELFF. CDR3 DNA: TGCGCCAGCAGCCAAGATGAGGGTTGGAACACCGGGGAGCTGTTTTTT.

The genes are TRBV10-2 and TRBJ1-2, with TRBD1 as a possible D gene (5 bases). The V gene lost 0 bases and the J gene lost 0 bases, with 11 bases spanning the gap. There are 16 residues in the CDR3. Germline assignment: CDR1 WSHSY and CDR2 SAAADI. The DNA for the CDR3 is TGCGCCAGCAGTGAGTCGTCCCAGGGAGCTAACTATGGCTACACCTTC. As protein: CASSESSQGANYGYTF.

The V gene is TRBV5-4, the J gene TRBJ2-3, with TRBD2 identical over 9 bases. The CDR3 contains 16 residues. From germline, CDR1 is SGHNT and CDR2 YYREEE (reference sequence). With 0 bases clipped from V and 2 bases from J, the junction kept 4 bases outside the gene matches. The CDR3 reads CASSLDSGGDTDTQYF. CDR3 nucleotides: TGTGCCAGCAGCTTGGATAGCGGGGGAGACACAGATACGCAGTATTTT.

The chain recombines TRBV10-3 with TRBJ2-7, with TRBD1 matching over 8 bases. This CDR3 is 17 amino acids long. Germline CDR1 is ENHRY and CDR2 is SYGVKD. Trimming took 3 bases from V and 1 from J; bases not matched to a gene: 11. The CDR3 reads CAISDLPGQENSYEQYF. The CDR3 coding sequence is TGTGCCATCAGTGATCTGCCGGGACAGGAGAATTCCTACGAGCAGTACTTC.

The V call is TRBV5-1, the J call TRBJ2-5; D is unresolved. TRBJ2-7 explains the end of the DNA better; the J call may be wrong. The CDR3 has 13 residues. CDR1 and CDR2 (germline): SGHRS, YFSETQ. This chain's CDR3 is CASSESRSYEQYF. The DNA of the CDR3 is TGCGCCAGCAGCGAGAGCAGATCCTACGAGCAGTACTTC.

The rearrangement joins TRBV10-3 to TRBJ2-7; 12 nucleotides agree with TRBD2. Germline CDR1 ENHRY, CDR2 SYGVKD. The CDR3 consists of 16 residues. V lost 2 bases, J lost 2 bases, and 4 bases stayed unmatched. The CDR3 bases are TGTGCCATCAGTGAGGTACTAGCGGGAGGAGCCTACGAGCAGTACTTC. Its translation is CAISEVLAGGAYEQYF.

The CDR3 bases are TGTGCCATCAGTGAGTCAGATCCTCGAGGCACCGGGGAGCTGTTTTTT. Translated: CAISESDPRGTGELFF. The gene calls are TRBV10-3 and TRBJ2-2; D gene uncertain. CDR3 length: 16 amino acids. Trimming cost V 0 bases and J 4 bases, with 12 bases left between them. Germline V gives CDR1 ENHRY, CDR2 SYGVKD.

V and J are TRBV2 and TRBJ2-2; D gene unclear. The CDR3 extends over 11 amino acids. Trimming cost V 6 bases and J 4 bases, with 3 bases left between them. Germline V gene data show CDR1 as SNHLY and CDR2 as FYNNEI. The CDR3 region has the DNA TGTGCCAGCAGCATCACCGGGGAGCTGTTTTTT. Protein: CASSITGELFF.